This T cell receptor (beta chain) originates from a study of blood T cell repertoires in COVID-19. Study context: Sources were T cells, B-cell-depleted T cells, or PBMCs; the material itself was cDNA or gDNA.

Clones were read by immunoSEQ multiplex PCR, and TCRdb kept only the in-frame ones, dropping some. The sample carries hundreds of thousands of clones, about nine tenths recorded once. Two negative PCRs, clearance, or symptom resolution had been documented for recovered Cohort 3 donors. Sequencing input: PBMCs or T cells enriched from blood (not recorded which). The TCR sequence derives from a woman between 50 and 59 years old who had recovered from COVID-19.

CDR3 protein: CACDTGVDQPQHF. The CDR3 DNA reads TGTGCCTGCGATACAGGGGTTGATCAGCCCCAGCATTTT. The chain is built from TRBV30 and TRBJ1-5; TRBD1 aligns across 7 bases. The CDR3 totals 13 residues. Trimming at V came to 6 bases and at J to 5 bases, leaving 7 bases not matched to a gene. Germline-derived CDR1 and CDR2 are GTSNPN and SVGIG (reference sequence).